This section outlines one T cell receptor (beta chain) sequence together with its context. Only one count was recorded for this clone. No antigen is known for it. No per-base quality is available; no much larger clone lies one base away. This record comes from a study of OX40 agonist ivuxolimab in advanced cancers. Some background on the complete study: Ivuxolimab was a fully human IgG2 agonistic monoclonal antibody targeting the costimulatory receptor OX40 (CD134). Partial responses occurred in three dose-escalation patients, of whom one had hepatocellular carcinoma and two had cutaneous melanoma. Peripheral TCRbeta sequencing aimed to test whether ivuxolimab altered TCR sequence diversity and caused clonal T-cell expansion. Intravenous ivuxolimab was administered to patients every 2 weeks at six dose levels: 0.01, 0.1, 0.3, 1.5, 3 and 10 mg/kg. Of the approximately 54 dose-escalation patients, hepatocellular carcinoma was present in around 20, melanoma in approximately 15, renal cell carcinoma in 9 and head and neck cancer in 9. Prior anti-PD-1, anti-PD-L1 or anti-CTLA-4 therapy was permitted, and checkpoint inhibitors had been received by about 37% of dose-escalation patients. The dose-escalation cohort was 82.7% male with a mean age of around 62 years, ranging from roughly 23 to 85. The paper describes the monotherapy dose-escalation part (N of about 55 patients) of the phase I trial of ivuxolimab. Summary of the overall study and its limitations: At doses of 0.1 to 3.0 mg/kg, clonal expansion of both CD4+ and CD8+ T cells in blood was seen between baseline and week 6. On average, CD8+ T cells showed more expanded clones than CD4+ T cells after ivuxolimab. Low levels of normalized T-cell clonal expansion were also seen in some patients who did not respond. In the 0.1-3.0 mg/kg groups, partial responders were among the patients with the lowest normalized peripheral clonal expansion, particularly in CD8+ T cells. The antigen specificity of the clonally expanded peripheral T cells was not determined.

To sequence the TCRbeta CDR3 region, genomic DNA was isolated from the sorted cells. The immunoSEQ Assay was used for sequencing of TCRbeta CDR3 regions. Sourced from immuneACCESS, this table was stored by TCRdb with only in-frame sequences that have V and J called. A share of the clones is absent; for the studies checked, an unresolved V gene accounts for under half, and the remainder has no known explanation. This sample lists more than 75,000 clones; roughly 90% were detected once. 0.38% of the sample is taken by the ten largest. The trial excluded patients who had a history of autoimmune disease or who were on systemic immunosuppression. Peripheral blood for TCR sequencing was drawn from every dose cohort at baseline, at cycle 4 day 1 and at cycle 7 day 1. The samples were taken from a phase I, first-in-human, multicenter, open-label dose-escalation trial of ivuxolimab. Adults with locally advanced or metastatic melanoma, renal cell, hepatocellular, or head and neck squamous cell carcinoma were enrolled in the trial. Before TCR sequencing, CD4+ and CD8+ T cells were separately sorted from peripheral blood.

Between the V and J ends, shortened by 2 bases and 1 base respectively, the junction contains 14 bases. The germline V gene (reference sequence) provides CDR1 LNHDA and CDR2 SQIVND. Spanning cysteine to phenylalanine, the CDR3 consists of 16 amino acids. This entry keeps only the CDR3 DNA: 48 bases, framed from base 1. Sample: CD4+ or CD8+ T cells sorted from blood, taken in a trial of the OX40 agonist ivuxolimab. The chain is assembled from TRBV19 and TRBJ1-1; 6 matching bases give a weak D call of TRBD1. The origin of this receptor is an adult with an advanced solid tumor such as melanoma, head and neck, liver or kidney cancer. In nucleotide form, the sequence is TGTGCCAGTAGTATACAACAGGGCGGATGGAACACTGAAGCTTTCTTT. It translates to CASSIQQGGWNTEAFF. Extended through the reference TRBV19 and TRBJ1-1 proteins, this CDR3 yields the full variable domain: DGGITQSPKYLFRKEGQNVTLSCEQNLNHDAMYWYRQDPGQGLRLIYYSQIVNDFQKGDIAEGYSVSREKKESFPLTVTSAQKNPTAFYLCASSIQQGGWNTEAFFGQGTRLTVV.